The entry below describes one T cell receptor (beta chain). Its antigen is unidentified. These data belong to a study of blood T cells in healthy people across ages. Study-wide results and caveats: Among long-lived donors, naive CD4+ cells were more numerous and diversity higher than in aged donors. The study found TCR beta diversity correlated strongly with naive T cell percentage. Per million T cells, TCR beta diversity dropped about linearly as age rose.

Per germline, CDR1 LNHNV and CDR2 YYDKDF (reference sequence). The CDR3 contains 16 residues. V shed 5 bases and J shed 2 bases, with 16 bases lying between them. Primed by a sample-barcoded 5' primer and a J-beta primer mix, a second PCR proceeded for roughly 6 to 12 cycles. TCRdb fed the 5' RACE reads into MiXCR, producing one record per CDR3 protein. Of about 970,000 distinct CDR3 sequences listed, roughly 50% are singletons. The receptor's source is a woman aged 55-69 years in good health. Sequences were obtained from blood. J is TRBJ2-1 and V is TRBV15, with D possibly called TRBD1 or TRBD2 (7 bases each). Here the CDR3 reads CATSGRGHDAYNEQFF. CDR3 coding DNA: TGTGCCACCAGCGGGAGGGGGCATGATGCCTACAATGAGCAGTTCTTC.